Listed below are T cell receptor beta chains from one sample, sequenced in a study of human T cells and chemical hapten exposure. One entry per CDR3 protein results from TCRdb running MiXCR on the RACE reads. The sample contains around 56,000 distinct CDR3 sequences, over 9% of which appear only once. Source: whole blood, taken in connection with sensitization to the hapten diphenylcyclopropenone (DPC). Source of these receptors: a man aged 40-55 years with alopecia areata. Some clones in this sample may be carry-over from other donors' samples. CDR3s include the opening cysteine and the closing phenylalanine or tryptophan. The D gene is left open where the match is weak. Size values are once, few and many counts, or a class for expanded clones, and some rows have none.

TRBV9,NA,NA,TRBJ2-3,CASSPQPGMGTDTQYF,TGTGCCAGCAGCCCACAACCCGGGATGGGAACAGATACGCAGTATTTT
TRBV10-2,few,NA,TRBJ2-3,CASSEGGLTFTDTQYF,TGCGCCAGCAGTGAGGGGGGTTTAACATTCACAGATACGCAGTATTTT
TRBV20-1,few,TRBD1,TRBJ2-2,CSAFSGTGGSSTGELFF,TGCAGTGCTTTCTCCGGGACAGGGGGCTCAAGCACCGGGGAGCTGTTTTTT
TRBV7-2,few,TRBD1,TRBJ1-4,CASSFVGTGGEKLFF,TGTGCCAGCAGCTTCGTCGGGACAGGGGGCGAAAAACTGTTTTTT
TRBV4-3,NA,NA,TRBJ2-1,CASSQDRTSYNEQFF,TGCGCCAGCAGCCAAGATCGGACTTCCTACAATGAGCAGTTCTTC
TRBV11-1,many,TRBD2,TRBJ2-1,CASSSGEGTYNEQFF,TGTGCCAGCAGCTCGGGGGAGGGTACCTACAATGAGCAGTTCTTC
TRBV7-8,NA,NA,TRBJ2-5,CASTTKETQYF,TGTGCCAGCACTACGAAAGAGACCCAGTACTTC
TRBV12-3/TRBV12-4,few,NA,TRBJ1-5,CASSFAGVRSNQPQHF,TGTGCCAGCAGTTTCGCAGGGGTCCGAAGCAATCAGCCCCAGCATTTT
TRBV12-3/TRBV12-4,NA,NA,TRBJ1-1,CASSPDLQAFF,TGTGCCAGCAGCCCAGACTTGCAAGCTTTCTTT
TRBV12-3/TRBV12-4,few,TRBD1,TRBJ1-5,CASSPPGTGRQPQHF,TGTGCCAGCAGTCCCCCCGGGACAGGGCGGCAGCCCCAGCATTTT
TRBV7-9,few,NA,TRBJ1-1,CASSLGALEARPPFF,TGTGCCAGCAGCCTGGGGGCCCTTGAAGCCAGACCCCCATTCTTT
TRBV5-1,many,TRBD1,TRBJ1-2,CASSGQPNYGYTF,TGCGCCAGCTCGGGACAGCCTAACTATGGCTACACCTTC